This T cell receptor (beta chain) was captured in a study of blood T cells in healthy people across ages. As to this clonotype: What it binds is unknown.

The study, taken as a whole, reports: Older individuals had lower TCR beta diversity per million T cells (the decline was roughly linear).

V dropped 1 base and J dropped 0 bases, with 14 bases sitting between them. CDR1 and CDR2 from the germline V gene are DFQATT and SNEGSKA (reference sequence). This CDR3 is 16 amino acids long. Each individual donor underwent a draw of approximately 10 milliliters of peripheral blood. A minimum of 5 micrograms of total RNA was extracted per sample. Primers used in a second PCR of roughly 7 to 11 cycles were a sample-barcoded 5' primer and a J-beta primer mix. TCRdb analysed the 5' RACE reads with MiXCR anew, one entry per CDR3 protein. The data contain 1.5 million to 2 million distinct CDR3 sequences, around half of them singletons.

This sequence was found in a woman between 40 and 55 years old in good health. The rearrangement uses TRBV20-1 and TRBJ2-3; D remains unclear. The specimen sequenced was blood. The chain's CDR3 is CSARVGTRSSTDTQYF. CDR3 DNA sequence: TGCAGTGCTAGAGTTGGAACTCGAAGTAGCACAGATACGCAGTATTTT.